Sequencing of this T cell receptor beta chain was carried out in a study of regulatory T cells in long-lasting Graves disease. Sample time point: persistent/refractory GD, antithyroid drugs over 5 years with positive TRAb. PBMC-derived RNA was used for the TCR library. V lost 6 bases to trimming and J lost 4 bases, with 7 bases between them. This CDR3 spans 11 amino acids. Germline V gene lookup returns CDR1 SNHLY and CDR2 FYNNEI. This clonotype has at least ten counts. CDR3 regions were amplified by Arm-PCR using iRepertoire HTBI primers to build TCR beta libraries. TCRdb processed the multiplex PCR reads anew with MiXCR; each CDR3 protein has one entry. The sample has about half a million distinct CDR3 sequences, approximately 23% seen once; the top ten hold around 12%.

Sequenced material: peripheral blood mononuclear cells (PBMCs), taken when the disease was refractory, from a patient treated with antithyroid drugs. The V call is TRBV2, the J call TRBJ2-7; weak D call: TRBD1 (5 bases). This sequence originates from a female donor with Graves disease. Here the CDR3 reads CASRGLYEQYF. DNA of the CDR3: TGTGCCAGCAGGGGGCTATACGAGCAGTACTTC.